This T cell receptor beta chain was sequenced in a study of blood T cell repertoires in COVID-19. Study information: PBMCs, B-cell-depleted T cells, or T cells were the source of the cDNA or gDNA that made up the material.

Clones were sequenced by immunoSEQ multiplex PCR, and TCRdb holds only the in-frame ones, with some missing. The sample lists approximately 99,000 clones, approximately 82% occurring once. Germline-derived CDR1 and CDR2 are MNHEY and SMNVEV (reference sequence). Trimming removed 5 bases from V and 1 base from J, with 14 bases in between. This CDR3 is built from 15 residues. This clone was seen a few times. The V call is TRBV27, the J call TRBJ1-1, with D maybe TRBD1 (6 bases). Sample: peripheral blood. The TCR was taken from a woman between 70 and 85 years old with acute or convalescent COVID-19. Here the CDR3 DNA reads TGTGCCAGCAGTGACGATGGGACAAAGAACACTGAAGCTTTCTTT. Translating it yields CASSDDGTKNTEAFF.